This T cell receptor beta chain derives from a study of PD-1 blockade in classical Hodgkin lymphoma. Study-level findings and limits: Later analyses included only patients treated at least 1 year post-ASCT. Complete responders matched newly diagnosed patients in baseline diversity. While CD8+ TCR diversity did not rise significantly by C4D1, CD4+ TCR diversity did. Relapsed/refractory patients reportedly had the lowest baseline TCR diversity, below newly diagnosed patients, who were below healthy donors.

There was relapse after autologous stem cell transplantation in every patient, and there was variation in brentuximab vedotin exposure. Details on this clone: Its specificity is not known.

This CDR3 region has 16 residues. The germline V gene encodes CDR1 SGHTA and CDR2 FQGNSA. Trimming removed 5 bases from V and 2 bases from J; junction bases left unmatched: 8. Data came from immunoSEQ multiplex PCR; TCRdb stores just in-frame clones and leaves some out. The data contain 95,000 to 100,000 clones, around 88% of them singletons. The rearrangement uses TRBV7-2 and TRBJ2-7, with TRBD1 matching 11 bases. The input for sequencing was peripheral blood mononuclear cells (PBMCs), taken before the second cycle of nivolumab. The clonotype was recovered from a human donor with classical Hodgkin lymphoma. Here the CDR3 reads CASSPGQGEFTYEQYF. CDR3 nucleotide sequence: TGTGCCAGCAGCCCGGGACAGGGGGAATTCACCTACGAGCAGTACTTC.